This T cell receptor (beta chain) was documented in a study of human T cells and chemical hapten exposure. Study overall: On the upper back, patch tests were applied with 0.01% DPC and read at 6 days. Study conclusions and caveats: The formation of large CDR3 similarity clusters by expanded TCRs significantly exceeded that of controls. Alopecia was present in the donors, so their immune response may differ from healthy people's.

MiXCR was run by TCRdb on the RACE reads, yielding one entry per CDR3 protein. Here the sample spans fewer than 300,000 distinct CDR3 sequences, around 7.3% being singletons. As regards this clonotype: Its antigen is not known.

CDR3 length: 14 residues. Trimming left V 5 bases short and J 7 bases short, with 15 bases between. CDR1 is MNHEY and CDR2 is SMNVEV in the germline V gene (reference sequence). As for time point: pre-sensitization, week 0. Treatment meaning: therapeutic diphenylcyclopropenone sensitization with weekly scalp DPC. The V and J genes are TRBV27 and TRBJ2-1, with D possibly being TRBD2 (7 bases). This clonotype was sampled from a young man with alopecia areata. Some clones in this sample may be carry-over from other donors' samples. Specimen: whole blood, collected in connection with sensitization to the hapten diphenylcyclopropenone (DPC). CDR3 protein: CASSMGGGLNEQFF. The CDR3 region has the DNA TGTGCCAGCAGTATGGGGGGGGGCTTAAATGAGCAGTTCTTC.